This T cell receptor (beta chain) was observed in a study of cytomegalovirus exposure and HLA in healthy donors. Whole-study findings and limits: A later analysis associated 16,000 or so TCR beta sequences with HLA alleles at a 0.05 false discovery rate.

Turning to this clone: The antigen is unknown.

V was trimmed by 4 bases and J by 6 bases, leaving 11 bases between them. The germline gives CDR1 MNHEY, CDR2 SMNVEV (reference sequence). The CDR3 covers 13 residues. In the PCR, 60 Vbeta and 13 Jbeta primers were used. This table comes from immunoSEQ multiplex PCR, and its TCRdb copy is limited to in-frame clones, with some not included. In the table there are about 150,000 clones, less than 10% of which are singletons. The rearrangement joins TRBV27 to TRBJ2-3; TRBD2 is a possible D gene (6 bases). The specimen was PBMCs. The source is a male donor in good health and CMV-seronegative. The CDR3 protein is CASSSWGEDTQYF. The CDR3, as DNA: TGTGCCAGCAGTTCTTGGGGGGAGGATACGCAGTATTTT.